These T cell receptor beta chains were read from a single sample in a study of identical twins. MiXCR was run by TCRdb on the 5' RACE reads, yielding one entry per CDR3 protein. The sample consists of hundreds of thousands of distinct CDR3 sequences, 8.6% of them appearing once. The sample was also linked to a second study, of yellow fever vaccine responses in identical twins.

Sequencing was carried out using PBMCs. The receptor source for this set is a woman in her late teens or twenties in good health. Each CDR3 is given with its conserved first and last residue.

v_call cdr3_aa
TRBV7-9 CASSPPPAGLYYNEQFF
TRBV12-3/TRBV12-4 CASSGRGQGVNEQFF
TRBV28 CASSPRLGGTDTQYF
TRBV7-8 CASSLDAGGGDEQYF
TRBV4-3 CASSQTRGHEQFF
TRBV9 CASSVASGIQEQFF
TRBV11-3 CASSNHRGNTGELFF
TRBV12-3/TRBV12-4 CASRSTGVEQYF
TRBV12-3/TRBV12-4 CASSLVIGTGENQPQHF
TRBV11-1 CASSALGLAGGETRFLETQYF
TRBV3-1 CASSLGRRNADTQYF
TRBV4-1 CASSSPGLETYEQYF
TRBV2 CASKGGSTDTQYF
TRBV20-1 CSAAPEGSGANVLTF
TRBV19 CASSKAQYF
TRBV7-8 CASSLLRETSSTDTQYF
TRBV7-3 CASSLPDTRVRNQPQHF
TRBV3-1 CASSQVSGGSGELFF
TRBV27 CASSRTPVNTEAFF
TRBV4-1 CASSQEVPQTYEQFF
TRBV20-1 CSARGSVAGITHIQYF
TRBV5-1 CASSLVKGGNEQYF
TRBV28 CASSLRGGSNQPQHF
TRBV6-2/TRBV6-3 CASSRGFQEAFF
TRBV29-1 CSVHPSGRANEQFF
TRBV7-6 CASSLRQGTNTGELFF
TRBV5-1 CASSLRGEVADTQYF
TRBV7-9 CASSPVLGQGADTQYF
TRBV4-2 CASSQVQRDYNEQFF
TRBV29-1 CSVAGGSGDTQYF
TRBV6-1 CASSGGLSGLQNIQYF
TRBV6-5 CASSYAAGGDYGYTF
TRBV6-5 CASSYVGLTDTQYF
TRBV6-2/TRBV6-3 CASRDSGGTYEQYF
TRBV4-3 CASSQDQGTQPQHF
TRBV2 CASSAISGGGHEQFF
TRBV11-2 CASSPGRGIRQYF